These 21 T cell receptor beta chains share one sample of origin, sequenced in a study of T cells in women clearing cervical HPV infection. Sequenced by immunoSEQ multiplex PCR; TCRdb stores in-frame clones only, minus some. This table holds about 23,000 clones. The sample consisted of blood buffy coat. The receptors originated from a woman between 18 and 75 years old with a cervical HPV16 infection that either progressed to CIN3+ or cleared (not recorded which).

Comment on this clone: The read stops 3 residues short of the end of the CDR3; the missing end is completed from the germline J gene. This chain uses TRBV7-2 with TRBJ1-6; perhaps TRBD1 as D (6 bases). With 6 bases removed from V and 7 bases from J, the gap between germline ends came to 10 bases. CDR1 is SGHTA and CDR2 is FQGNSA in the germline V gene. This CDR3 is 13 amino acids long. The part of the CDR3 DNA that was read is TGTGCCAGCAGTTTCAGGGGAAATTCACCC. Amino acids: CASSFRGNSP. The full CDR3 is CASSFRGNSPLHF.

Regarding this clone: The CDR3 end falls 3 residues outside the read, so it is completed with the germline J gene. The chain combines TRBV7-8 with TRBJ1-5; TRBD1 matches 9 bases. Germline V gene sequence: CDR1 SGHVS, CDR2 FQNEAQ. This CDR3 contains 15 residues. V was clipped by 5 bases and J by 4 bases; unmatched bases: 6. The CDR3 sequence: CASSPDRGRNQPQHF. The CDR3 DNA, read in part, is TGTGCCAGCAGCCCGGACAGGGGAAGAAATCAGCCC.

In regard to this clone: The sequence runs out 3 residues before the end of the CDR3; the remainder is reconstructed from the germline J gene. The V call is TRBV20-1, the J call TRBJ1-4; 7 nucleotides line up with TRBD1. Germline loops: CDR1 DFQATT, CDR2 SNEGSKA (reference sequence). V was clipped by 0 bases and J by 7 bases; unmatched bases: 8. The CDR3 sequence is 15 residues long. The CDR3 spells CSARDSTGKGEKLFF. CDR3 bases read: TGCAGTGCTAGAGATTCGACAGGGAAGGGTGAAAAA.

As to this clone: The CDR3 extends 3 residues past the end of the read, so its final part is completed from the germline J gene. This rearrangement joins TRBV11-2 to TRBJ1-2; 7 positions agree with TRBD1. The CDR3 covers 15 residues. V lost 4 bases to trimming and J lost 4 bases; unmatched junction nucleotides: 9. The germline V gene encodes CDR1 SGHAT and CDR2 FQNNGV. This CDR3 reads CASSSSDRVAYGYTF. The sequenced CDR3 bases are TGTGCCAGCAGCTCGTCTGACAGGGTCGCCTATGGC.

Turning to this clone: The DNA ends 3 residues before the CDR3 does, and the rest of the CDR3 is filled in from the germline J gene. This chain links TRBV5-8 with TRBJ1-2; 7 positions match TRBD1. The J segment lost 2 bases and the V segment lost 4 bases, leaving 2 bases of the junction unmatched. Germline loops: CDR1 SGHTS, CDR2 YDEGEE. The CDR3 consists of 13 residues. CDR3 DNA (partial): TGTGCCAGCAGCCCGGACAGGAACTATGGC. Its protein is CASSPDRNYG. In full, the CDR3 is CASSPDRNYGYTF.

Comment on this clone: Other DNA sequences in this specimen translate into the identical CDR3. The part of the CDR3 DNA that was read is TGTGCCAGTAGCCAGACAGGGGGGTGGAGTCAGCCC. As protein: CASSQTGGWSQP. The entire CDR3 is CASSQTGGWSQPQHF. The rearrangement uses TRBV19 and TRBJ1-5; the match to TRBD1 covers 9 bases. Sequencing ends 3 residues short of the CDR3 end; the germline J gene provides the rest. The CDR3 extends over 15 amino acids. Germline V gene data show CDR1 as LNHDA and CDR2 as SQIVND (reference sequence). Trimming removed 6 bases from V and 6 bases from J; junction bases left unmatched: 9.

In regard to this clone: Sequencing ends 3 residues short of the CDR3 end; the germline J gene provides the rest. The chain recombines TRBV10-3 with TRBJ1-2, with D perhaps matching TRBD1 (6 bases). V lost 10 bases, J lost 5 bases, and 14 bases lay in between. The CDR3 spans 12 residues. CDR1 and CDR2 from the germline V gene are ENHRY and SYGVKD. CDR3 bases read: TGTGCCACAGGCGGGGGCCGTTATGGC. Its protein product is CATGGGRYG. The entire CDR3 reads CATGGGRYGYTF.

CDR3 loop: CASSLEEGTRLFF. Incomplete CDR3 DNA: TGTGCCAGCAGCTTAGAAGAGGGGACTAGG. The gene calls are TRBV7-8 and TRBJ2-2; 8 nucleotides agree with TRBD2. The sequenced fragment ends 3 residues before the CDR3 boundary, so the rest is inferred from the germline J gene. Germline V gene sequence: CDR1 SGHVS, CDR2 FQNEAQ. The CDR3 consists of 13 residues.

The CDR3 is CASSPRTGGTEAFF. The sequenced CDR3 bases are TGTGCCAGCTCACCGCGGACAGGGGGCACTGAA. The V gene is TRBV18, the J gene TRBJ1-1; TRBD1 matches 10 bases. The read ends 3 residues before the CDR3 terminus; that terminus is restored from the germline J gene. Germline CDR1 KGHSH, CDR2 LQKENI. The CDR3 loop spans 14 amino acids. V gave up 3 bases and J gave up 4 bases; unmatched junction bases: 2. The entire variable domain, with the rest obtained from reference TRBV18 and TRBJ1-1, is as follows: NAGVMQNPRHLVRRRGQEARLRCSPMKGHSHVYWYRQLPEEGLKFMVYLQKENIIDESGMPKERFSAEFPKEGPSILRIQQVVRGDSAAYFCASSPRTGGTEAFFGQGTRLTVV.

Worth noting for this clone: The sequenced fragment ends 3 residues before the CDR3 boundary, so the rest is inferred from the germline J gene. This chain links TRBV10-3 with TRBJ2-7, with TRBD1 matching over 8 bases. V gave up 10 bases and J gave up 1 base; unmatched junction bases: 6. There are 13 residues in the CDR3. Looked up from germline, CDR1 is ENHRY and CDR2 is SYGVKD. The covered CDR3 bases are TGTGCCACGGCCCGGGACAGGTCCTACGAG. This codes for CATARDRSYE. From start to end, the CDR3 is CATARDRSYEQYF.

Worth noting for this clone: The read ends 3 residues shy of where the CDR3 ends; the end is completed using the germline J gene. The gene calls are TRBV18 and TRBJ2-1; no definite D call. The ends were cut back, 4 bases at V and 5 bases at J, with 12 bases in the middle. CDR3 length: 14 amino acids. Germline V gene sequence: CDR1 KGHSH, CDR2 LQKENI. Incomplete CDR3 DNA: TGTGCCAGCTCACTACAACACCGAAACAATGAG. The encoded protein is CASSLQHRNNE. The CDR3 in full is CASSLQHRNNEQFF.

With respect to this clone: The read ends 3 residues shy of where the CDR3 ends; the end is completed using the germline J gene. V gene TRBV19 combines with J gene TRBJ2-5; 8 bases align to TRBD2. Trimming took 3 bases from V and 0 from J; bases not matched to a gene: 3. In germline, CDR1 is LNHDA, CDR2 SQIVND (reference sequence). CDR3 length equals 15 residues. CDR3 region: CASSMGLGYQETQYF. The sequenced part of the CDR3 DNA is TGTGCCAGTAGTATGGGACTAGGGTACCAAGAGACC. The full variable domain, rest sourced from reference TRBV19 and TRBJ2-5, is DGGITQSPKYLFRKEGQNVTLSCEQNLNHDAMYWYRQDPGQGLRLIYYSQIVNDFQKGDIAEGYSVSREKKESFPLTVTSAQKNPTAFYLCASSMGLGYQETQYFGPGTRLLVL.

The CDR3 bases that were read are TGTGCCTGGGCTGGACAGGGGTATGAAAAA. Protein: CAWAGQGYEK. The CDR3 as a whole reads CAWAGQGYEKLFF. The chain uses TRBV30 and TRBJ1-4; 9 positions match TRBD1. The observed sequence ends 3 residues before the CDR3 terminus, with the missing tail filled in from the germline J gene. CDR1 and CDR2 (germline): GTSNPN, SVGIG (reference sequence). This CDR3 is 13 amino acids long. With V trimmed by 5 bases and J by 6 bases, 4 bases remained unmatched.

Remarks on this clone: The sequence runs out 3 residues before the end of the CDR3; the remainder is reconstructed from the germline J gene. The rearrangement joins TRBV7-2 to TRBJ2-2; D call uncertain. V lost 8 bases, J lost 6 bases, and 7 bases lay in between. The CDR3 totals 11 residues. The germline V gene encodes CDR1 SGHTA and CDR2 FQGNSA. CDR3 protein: CASPVSGELFF. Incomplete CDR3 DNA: TGTGCCAGCCCGGTATCCGGGGAG.

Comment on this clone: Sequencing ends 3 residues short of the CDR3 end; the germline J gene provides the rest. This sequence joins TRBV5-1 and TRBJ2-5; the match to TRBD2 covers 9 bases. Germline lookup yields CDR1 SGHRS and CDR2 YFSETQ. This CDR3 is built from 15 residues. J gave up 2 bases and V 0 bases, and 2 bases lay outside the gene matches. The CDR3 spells CASSLGSGGQETQYF. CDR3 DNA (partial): TGCGCCAGCAGCTTGGGTAGCGGGGGACAAGAGACC.

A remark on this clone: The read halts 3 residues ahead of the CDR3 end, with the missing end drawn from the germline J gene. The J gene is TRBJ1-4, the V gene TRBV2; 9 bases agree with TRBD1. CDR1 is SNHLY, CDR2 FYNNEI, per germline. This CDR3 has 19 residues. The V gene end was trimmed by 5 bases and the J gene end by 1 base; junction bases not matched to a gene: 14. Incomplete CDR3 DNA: TGTGCCAGCAGTATGGGGAAGACAGGGGGAAGAGAAACTAATGAAAAA. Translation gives CASSMGKTGGRETNEK. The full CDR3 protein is CASSMGKTGGRETNEKLFF.

This chain's CDR3 is CASSPGQGPYNEQFF. CDR3 bases read: TGTGCCAGCAGCCCAGGGCAGGGTCCCTACAATGAG. The chain links TRBV11-3 to TRBJ2-1, with D possibly being TRBD1 (5 bases). The read ends 3 residues early relative to the CDR3; the germline J gene fills the gap. V was trimmed by 5 bases and J by 2 bases, leaving 13 bases between them. Germline V gene sequence: CDR1 SGHNT, CDR2 YENEEA. The CDR3 is 15 residues long.

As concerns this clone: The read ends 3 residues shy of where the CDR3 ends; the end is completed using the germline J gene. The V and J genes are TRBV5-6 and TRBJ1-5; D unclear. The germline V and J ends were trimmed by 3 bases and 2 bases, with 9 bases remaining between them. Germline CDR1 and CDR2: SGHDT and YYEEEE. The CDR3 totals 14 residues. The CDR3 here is CASSSTVGNQPQHF. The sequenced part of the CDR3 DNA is TGTGCCAGCAGCTCCACGGTGGGCAATCAGCCC.

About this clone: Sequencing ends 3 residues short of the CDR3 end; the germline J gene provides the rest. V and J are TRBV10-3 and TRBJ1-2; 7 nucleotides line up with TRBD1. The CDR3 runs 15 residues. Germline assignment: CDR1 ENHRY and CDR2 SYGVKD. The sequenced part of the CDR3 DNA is TGTGCCATCAGTGAATGGGGGACAGTGACCCTCGGC. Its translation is CAISEWGTVTLG. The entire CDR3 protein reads CAISEWGTVTLGYTF.

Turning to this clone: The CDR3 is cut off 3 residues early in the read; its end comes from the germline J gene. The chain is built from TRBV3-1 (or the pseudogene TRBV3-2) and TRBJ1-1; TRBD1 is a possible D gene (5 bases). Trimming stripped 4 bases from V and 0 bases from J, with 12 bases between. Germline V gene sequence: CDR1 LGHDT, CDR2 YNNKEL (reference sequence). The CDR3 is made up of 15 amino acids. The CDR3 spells CASSPKGDLNTEAFF. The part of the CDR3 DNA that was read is TGTGCCAGCAGCCCCAAAGGGGATTTGAACACTGAA.

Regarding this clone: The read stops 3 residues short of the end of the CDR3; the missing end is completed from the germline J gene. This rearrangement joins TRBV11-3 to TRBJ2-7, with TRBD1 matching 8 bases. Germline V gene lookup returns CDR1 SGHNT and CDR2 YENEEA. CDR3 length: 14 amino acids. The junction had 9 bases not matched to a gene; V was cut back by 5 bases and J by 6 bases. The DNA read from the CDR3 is TGTGCCAGCAGCCTTGGACAGGGTCGATCCGAG. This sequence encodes CASSLGQGRSE. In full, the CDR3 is CASSLGQGRSEQYF.